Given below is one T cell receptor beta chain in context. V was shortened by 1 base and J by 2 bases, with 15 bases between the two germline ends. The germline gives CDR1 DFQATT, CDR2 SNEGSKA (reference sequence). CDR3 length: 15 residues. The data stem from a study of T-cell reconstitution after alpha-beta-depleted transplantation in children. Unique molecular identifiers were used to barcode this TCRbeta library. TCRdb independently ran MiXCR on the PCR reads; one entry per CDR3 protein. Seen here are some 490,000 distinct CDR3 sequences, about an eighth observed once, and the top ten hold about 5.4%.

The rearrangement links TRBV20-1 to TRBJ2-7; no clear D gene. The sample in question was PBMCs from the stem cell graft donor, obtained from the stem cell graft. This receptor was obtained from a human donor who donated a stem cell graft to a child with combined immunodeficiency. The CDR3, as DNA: TGCAGTGCTAGAGCCCATAGGGCGCCCGCCTACGAGCAGTACTTC. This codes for CSARAHRAPAYEQYF.